The 24 T cell receptor beta chains below all came from one sample that was sequenced in a study of beta chain features in type 1 diabetes. Every isolated RNA sample was fully reverse transcribed, so sequencing captured expressed TCRB transcripts. Repertoires were generated with immunoSEQ multiplex PCR, while TCRdb's copy carries only in-frame clones and drops some. This repertoire shows around 180,000 clones, around 13% found once; its top ten account for 0.62%. Sequencing was carried out using central memory CD4+ T cells from blood. The receptors derive from a woman younger than 30 in good health.

The sample holds a few counts of this clone. The rearrangement links TRBV9 to TRBJ1-4; TRBD1 aligns across 7 bases. The CDR3 has 16 residues. Looked up from germline, CDR1 is SGDLS and CDR2 is YYNGEE. The ends lost 2 bases at V and 0 bases at J; junction bases unmatched: 4. CDR3 loop: CASSVGTAATNEKLFF. CDR3 DNA: TGTGCCAGCAGCGTGGGGACAGCTGCAACTAATGAAAAACTGTTTTTT.

This clone appeared a few times. This sequence joins TRBV6-5 and TRBJ2-1, with 9 bases that match TRBD2. There are 14 residues in the CDR3. CDR1 is MNHEY and CDR2 is SVGAGI in the germline V gene. The V and J ends lost 8 bases and 7 bases, in that order; junction bases with no gene match: 9. The CDR3 loop reads CASENLAGSNEQFF. The CDR3 DNA follows: TGTGCCAGCGAAAACCTAGCGGGAAGTAATGAGCAGTTCTTC.

The table lists this clone with many counts. This chain uses TRBV6-5 with TRBJ2-1; 11 positions match TRBD2. CDR3 length: 16 residues. Germline V gene data show CDR1 as MNHEY and CDR2 as SVGAGI. The V and J ends lost 4 bases and 7 bases, in that order; junction bases with no gene match: 9. Here the CDR3 reads CASSSNSGRAPNEQFF. CDR3 coding DNA: TGTGCCAGCAGTTCTAATAGCGGGAGGGCGCCAAATGAGCAGTTCTTC.

This clone has just a few counts. The genes are TRBV30 and TRBJ1-3; a weak D match, TRBD1 (5 bases). The length of the CDR3 is 13 residues. The V and J ends lost 5 bases and 4 bases respectively, with 12 bases between them. Germline CDR1 and CDR2: GTSNPN and SVGIG (reference sequence). CDR3 sequence reads: CAWDNRYGNTIYF. In DNA, the CDR3 is TGTGCCTGGGACAACAGGTACGGAAACACCATATATTTT.

The V call is TRBV25-1, the J call TRBJ1-5, with 8 bases lining up with TRBD1. Germline V gene sequence: CDR1 MGHDK, CDR2 SYGVNS. The CDR3 sequence is 16 residues long. Trimming cost V 5 bases and J 1 base; bases outside gene matches: 7. CDR3 sequence: CASSPGGGSSNQPQHF. CDR3 nucleotide sequence: TGTGCCAGCAGTCCAGGGGGCGGTTCGAGCAATCAGCCCCAGCATTTT.

In this sample, this clone turned up a few times. The chain recombines TRBV9 with TRBJ2-2; a possible D gene is TRBD1 (6 bases). The V gene lost 4 bases and the J gene lost 0 bases, with 10 bases spanning the gap. There are 15 residues in the CDR3. Germline lookup yields CDR1 SGDLS and CDR2 YYNGEE. CDR3 loop: CASSPTGSNTGELFF. CDR3 bases: TGTGCCAGCAGCCCTACAGGGTCGAACACCGGGGAGCTGTTTTTT.

In the case of this clone: The junction differs from germline at one of its ends, possibly a read error. The chain combines TRBV7-7 with TRBJ2-1, with 8 bases that match TRBD1. The CDR3 loop spans 16 amino acids. Germline CDR1 reads SSHAT; CDR2 reads FNYEAQ (reference sequence). CDR3 DNA: TGTGCTAGCAGCTTAGCAGGGGGCTTATCCGGTAGTGAGCAGTTCTTC. Its translation is CASSLAGGLSGSEQFF.

This clone was found many times. The chain couples TRBV5-6 to TRBJ1-1; 12 bases match TRBD1. The CDR3 is made up of 17 amino acids. V was pared by 0 bases and J by 5 bases, with 8 bases of the junction left unmatched. CDR1 and CDR2 from the germline V gene are SGHDT and YYEEEE. CDR3 loop: CASSLAGTGGEGTEAFF. The CDR3 DNA follows: TGTGCCAGCAGCTTGGCCGGGACAGGGGGCGAAGGAACTGAAGCTTTCTTT.

The V and J genes are TRBV7-2 and TRBJ2-1, with 10 bases fitting TRBD2. CDR1 is SGHTA, CDR2 FQGNSA, per germline. The trim removed 3 bases at V and 9 bases at J, leaving 5 bases unmatched. The CDR3 sequence is 14 residues long. CDR3: CASSLPSGSGEQFF. The CDR3 DNA reads as TGTGCCAGCAGCTTGCCTAGCGGGAGCGGTGAGCAGTTCTTC.

This clone turned up a few times. The rearrangement links TRBV19 to TRBJ2-1; TRBD1 might be the D (6 bases). The CDR3 consists of 15 residues. Germline loops: CDR1 LNHDA, CDR2 SQIVND (reference sequence). The ends were cut back, 3 bases at V and 8 bases at J, with 17 bases in the middle. The DNA for the CDR3 is TGTGCCAGTAGTATTAGTAGGGGGAAAGTCGATGAGCAGTTCTTC. Translation gives CASSISRGKVDEQFF.

The chain is built from TRBV14 and TRBJ2-1, with TRBD2 matching 11 bases. With 4 bases clipped from V and 7 bases from J, the junction kept 6 bases outside the gene matches. In germline, CDR1 is SGHDN, CDR2 FVKESK. CDR3 size: 15 residues. The CDR3: CASSPIAGGPNEQFF. CDR3 DNA sequence: TGTGCCAGCAGCCCGATAGCGGGAGGGCCGAATGAGCAGTTCTTC.

The CDR3 DNA follows: TGTGCCAGCAGTCACCGACTCAATGAAAAACTGTTTTTT. As protein: CASSHRLNEKLFF. This chain connects TRBV6-6 to TRBJ1-4; unclear D gene. The V gene's germline CDR1 is MNHNY and CDR2 SVGAGI (reference sequence). Trimming stripped 5 bases from V and 5 bases from J, with 9 bases between. The CDR3 covers 13 residues.

The gene calls are TRBV23-1 and TRBJ2-1; possible D gene TRBD2, 6 bases. TRBV23-1 is annotated as an ORF whose role is uncertain. Trimming took off 6 bases at V and 5 bases at J, with 14 bases between the two ends. This CDR3 has 14 amino acids. This CDR3 reads CASSQGRENNEQFF. The CDR3 DNA is TGCGCCAGCAGCCAAGGCCGGGAGAACAATGAGCAGTTCTTC.

A few counts support this clone. V and J are TRBV6-6 and TRBJ2-2; possibly TRBD1 for D (6 bases). The V end was cut by 6 bases, the J end by 4 bases, with 15 bases between. The length of the CDR3 is 15 residues. Germline CDR1 MNHNY, CDR2 SVGAGI (reference sequence). CDR3: CASRESGTSTGELFF. CDR3 DNA sequence: TGTGCCAGCAGAGAATCCGGGACATCCACCGGGGAGCTGTTTTTT.

The chain employs TRBV19 and TRBJ1-5, with 7 positions matching TRBD1. The length of the CDR3 is 13 residues. V gave up 7 bases and J gave up 3 bases; unmatched junction bases: 3. CDR1 and CDR2 from the germline V gene are LNHDA and SQIVND (reference sequence). The CDR3 reads CASTGQLNQPQHF. The CDR3 DNA reads as TGTGCCAGTACGGGACAGCTCAATCAGCCCCAGCATTTT.

The chain carries TRBV30 and TRBJ1-1, with 7 nucleotides matching TRBD1. V gave up 5 bases and J gave up 6 bases; unmatched junction bases: 6. From germline, CDR1 is GTSNPN and CDR2 SVGIG (reference sequence). This CDR3 comprises 12 residues. CDR3 sequence reads: CAWQRDSPEAFF. The CDR3 coding sequence is TGTGCCTGGCAAAGGGACAGTCCTGAAGCTTTCTTT. Drawing the rest from reference TRBV30 and TRBJ1-1, the complete variable domain is SQTIHQWPATLVQPVGSPLSLECTVEGTSNPNLYWYRQAAGRGLQLLFYSVGIGQISSEVPQNLSASRPQDRQFILSSKKLLLSDSGFYLCAWQRDSPEAFFGQGTRLTVV.

This clone was observed a few times. The V and J genes are TRBV28 and TRBJ2-7; 9 bases align to TRBD1. Germline V lookup: CDR1 MDHEN, CDR2 SYDVKM. Trimming cost V 5 bases and J 3 bases; bases outside gene matches: 11. The CDR3 is made up of 16 amino acids. The CDR3: CASSPGAGQGIYEQYF. In DNA, the CDR3 is TGTGCCAGCAGTCCGGGGGCGGGACAGGGCATCTACGAGCAGTACTTC.

The CDR3 sequence is CASSLQGVYEQYF. The CDR3 DNA follows: TGCGCCAGCAGCTTGCAGGGGGTCTACGAGCAGTACTTC. This chain connects TRBV5-1 to TRBJ2-7; 7 nucleotides align to TRBD1. Germline CDR1 is SGHRS and CDR2 is YFSETQ. The CDR3 has 13 residues. V lost 1 base and J lost 3; bases outside the gene matches: 1.

The rearrangement uses TRBV5-1 and TRBJ2-7; TRBD2 matches 12 bases. The germline V gene encodes CDR1 SGHRS and CDR2 YFSETQ. This CDR3 is built from 16 residues. J was trimmed by 6 bases and V by 4 bases; bases with no gene match: 11. The CDR3 DNA sequence: TGCGCCAGCAGCGCCCGACTAGCGGGAGAGCTTTTCGAGCAGTACTTC. Amino acid sequence: CASSARLAGELFEQYF.

This clone has more than one count but fewer than ten. The rearrangement joins TRBV28 to TRBJ2-7; 7 bases match TRBD2. This CDR3 contains 14 residues. CDR1 and CDR2 from the germline V gene are MDHEN and SYDVKM. V shed 8 bases, J shed 3 bases, and the junction held 10 bases outside the gene matches. The CDR3 is CASQRQGGNYEQYF. CDR3 bases: TGTGCCAGCCAGAGGCAGGGAGGGAACTACGAGCAGTACTTC.

Only a few counts were recorded for this clone. The chain joins TRBV7-9 to TRBJ2-7; the D gene is possibly TRBD1 (8 bases). Looked up from germline, CDR1 is SEHNR and CDR2 is FQNEAQ (reference sequence). Trimming cost V 4 bases and J 5 bases, with 15 bases left between them. This CDR3 contains 14 residues. CDR3 region: CASSWTGRGNEQYF. The CDR3 DNA reads as TGTGCCAGCAGCTGGACAGGGAGGGGGAACGAGCAGTACTTC.

This chain uses TRBV28 with TRBJ2-5; TRBD2 agrees at 7 bases. The length of the CDR3 is 16 residues. Trimming removed 1 base from V and 6 bases from J; junction bases left unmatched: 11. Germline CDR1 is MDHEN and CDR2 is SYDVKM. Here the CDR3 DNA reads TGTGCCAGCAGTTTATCGTCGGGAGGACAAATGAAGACCCAGTACTTC. It translates to CASSLSSGGQMKTQYF.

The rearrangement uses TRBV7-2 and TRBJ2-1, with TRBD2 identical over 13 bases. The CDR3 has 16 amino acids. The J segment lost 8 bases and the V segment lost 5 bases, leaving 9 bases of the junction unmatched. Germline CDR1 reads SGHTA; CDR2 reads FQGNSA. For the CDR3, the DNA is TGTGCCAGCAGCCCCAAACTAGCGGGAGGGTTCTATGAGCAGTTCTTC. Translating it yields CASSPKLAGGFYEQFF.

This sequence joins TRBV6-5 and TRBJ1-1, with D uncertain. The CDR3 covers 15 residues. From germline, CDR1 is MNHEY and CDR2 SVGAGI. V shed 2 bases and J shed 1 base, with 11 bases lying between them. In nucleotides, the CDR3 is TGTGCCAGCAGTTACGCGGGTTCGGGGAACACTGAAGCTTTCTTT. Protein product: CASSYAGSGNTEAFF.